Listed below are T cell receptor beta chains from one sample, sequenced in a study of identical twins. TCRdb redid the calling of the 5' RACE reads with MiXCR, one entry per CDR3 protein. The sample has 750,000 to 950,000 distinct CDR3 sequences, 12% seen once. The sample was also reused in another study, on yellow fever vaccine responses in identical twins.

Sequencing was done on a sample of PBMCs. These receptors all stem from a woman under 30 in good health. Both conserved end residues are part of each CDR3. A D gene is named only where the DNA matches it firmly. Some rows have no size entry. The others give once, few or many, or a class for an expanded clone.

V: TRBV2; J: TRBJ2-5; size: .; D: .; CDR3: CASSNDGAAQETQYF; DNA: TGTGCCAGCAGTAACGACGGGGCAGCGCAAGAGACCCAGTACTTC
V: TRBV5-1; J: TRBJ2-1; size: few; D: .; CDR3: CASSYATGSSYNEQFF; DNA: TGCGCCAGCAGCTATGCCACAGGGAGCTCCTACAATGAGCAGTTCTTC
V: TRBV27; J: TRBJ1-5; size: few; D: TRBD1; CDR3: CASRQGTGDNQPQHF; DNA: TGTGCCAGCAGGCAAGGGACAGGCGACAATCAGCCCCAGCATTTT
V: TRBV11-2; J: TRBJ2-7; size: few; D: TRBD2; CDR3: CASSPGGIRSYEQYF; DNA: TGTGCCAGCAGCCCCGGGGGGATCAGGTCCTACGAGCAGTACTTC
V: TRBV6-4; J: TRBJ2-1; size: .; D: TRBD2; CDR3: CASSISGTSGEWSEQFF; DNA: TGTGCCAGCAGTATATCCGGGACTAGCGGGGAATGGAGTGAGCAGTTCTTC
V: TRBV6-5; J: TRBJ2-2; size: .; D: .; CDR3: CASGLSGELFF; DNA: TGTGCCAGCGGGCTCTCCGGGGAGCTGTTTTTT
V: TRBV7-2; J: TRBJ2-1; size: few; D: .; CDR3: CASSLYSFNEQFF; DNA: TGTGCCAGCAGCTTGTATAGTTTCAATGAGCAGTTCTTC
V: TRBV13; J: TRBJ1-1; size: many; D: TRBD1; CDR3: CASRHRDRGLDTEAFF; DNA: TGTGCCAGCAGACACCGGGACAGGGGTTTGGACACTGAAGCTTTCTTT
V: TRBV29-1; J: TRBJ2-1; size: many; D: TRBD1; CDR3: CSVLPGQGKNEQFF; DNA: TGCAGCGTTTTACCGGGACAGGGGAAGAATGAGCAGTTCTTC
V: TRBV10-3; J: TRBJ1-5; size: few; D: .; CDR3: CAISGQSSGSNQPQHF; DNA: TGTGCCATCAGTGGACAGAGTAGCGGGAGCAATCAGCCCCAGCATTTT
V: TRBV24-1; J: TRBJ1-2; size: few; D: TRBD1; CDR3: CATGTGTSGYTF; DNA: TGTGCCACCGGGACAGGGACATCTGGCTACACCTTC
V: TRBV5-1; J: TRBJ1-1; size: .; D: .; CDR3: CASSQGTVTGTEAFF; DNA: TGCGCCAGCAGCCAAGGGACCGTAACTGGCACTGAAGCTTTCTTT
V: TRBV6-4; J: TRBJ2-1; size: .; D: TRBD1; CDR3: CASSDSPGQGYNEQFF; DNA: TGTGCCAGCAGTGACTCTCCGGGACAGGGCTACAATGAGCAGTTCTTC